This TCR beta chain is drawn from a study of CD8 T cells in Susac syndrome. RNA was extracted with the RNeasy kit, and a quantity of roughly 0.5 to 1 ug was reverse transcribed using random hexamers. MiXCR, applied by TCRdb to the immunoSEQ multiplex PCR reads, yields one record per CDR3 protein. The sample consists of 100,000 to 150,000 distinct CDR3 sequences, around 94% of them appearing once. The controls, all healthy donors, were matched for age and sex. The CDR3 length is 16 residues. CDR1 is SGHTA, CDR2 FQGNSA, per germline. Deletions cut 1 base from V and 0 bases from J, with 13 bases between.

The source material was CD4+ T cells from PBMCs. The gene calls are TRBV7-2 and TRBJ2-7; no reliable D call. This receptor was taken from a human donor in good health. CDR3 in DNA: TGTGCCAGCAGCTTAGAAGTGTGGCTAGACTCCTACGAGCAGTACTTC. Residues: CASSLEVWLDSYEQYF.